One sample yielded the 4 T cell receptor beta chains listed below, sequenced in a study of blood T cell repertoires in COVID-19. TCRdb keeps only in-frame clones here, not all; method: immunoSEQ multiplex PCR. This table holds about 70,000 clones, 65% to 90% found once. Sequencing used peripheral blood. These receptor sequences come from a man aged 30 to 39 with COVID-19, enrolled during active disease.

The chain uses TRBV27 and TRBJ1-5; TRBD1 might be the D (5 bases). The CDR3 spans 15 residues. Germline lookup yields CDR1 MNHEY and CDR2 SMNVEV (reference sequence). Trimming stripped 5 bases from V and 4 bases from J, with 15 bases between. The CDR3 spells CASSPRGGRNQPQHF. The CDR3 nucleotides are TGTGCCAGCAGTCCTCGGGGGGGTAGGAATCAGCCCCAGCATTTT.

This chain uses TRBV3-1 (or the pseudogene TRBV3-2) with TRBJ2-7; TRBD1 matches at 10 bases. This CDR3 spans 16 amino acids. The V and J ends lost 2 bases and 5 bases, in that order; junction bases with no gene match: 9. The germline V gene encodes CDR1 LGHDT and CDR2 YNNKEL (reference sequence). Written as DNA, the CDR3 is TGTGCCAGCAGCCAATTCGCGGGACAGGGGTTCGACGAGCAGTACTTC. Its translation: CASSQFAGQGFDEQYF.

This sequence joins TRBV27 and TRBJ2-3; TRBD2 agrees at 11 bases. The V gene end was trimmed by 6 bases and the J gene end by 5 bases; junction bases not matched to a gene: 10. CDR1 and CDR2 from the germline V gene are MNHEY and SMNVEV (reference sequence). This CDR3 has 16 residues. The CDR3 loop reads CASRSQLAGGRDTQYF. DNA of the CDR3: TGTGCCAGCAGGAGCCAGTTAGCGGGAGGGAGAGATACGCAGTATTTT.

Only a few counts were recorded for this clone. The chain is built from TRBV3-1 (or the pseudogene TRBV3-2) and TRBJ2-1; no definite D call. The germline V gene has CDR1 LGHDT and CDR2 YNNKEL (reference sequence). Trimming removed 2 bases from V and 5 bases from J, with 4 bases in between. This CDR3 spans 12 amino acids. The CDR3 is CASSQTDNEQFF. The DNA for the CDR3 is TGTGCCAGCAGCCAAACGGACAATGAGCAGTTCTTC.